Listed below are T cell receptor beta chains from one sample, sequenced in a study of blood T cell repertoires in COVID-19. Using immunoSEQ multiplex PCR, the repertoire was profiled, and TCRdb retains in-frame clones only, with some absent. The table lists some 250,000 clones, approximately 84% of them singletons. The specimen sequenced was PBMCs or T cells enriched from blood (not recorded which). These receptors originate from a man aged 40-50 years who had recovered from COVID-19. CDR3s include the opening cysteine and the closing phenylalanine or tryptophan. Each record gives: J gene, V gene, CDR3 protein.

TRBJ1-2 | TRBV7-9 | CASSLIGTGIGGYTF
TRBJ2-5 | TRBV13 | CASSGRTSGNLQETQYF
TRBJ2-7 | TRBV25-1 | CASSGGYEQYF
TRBJ1-1 | TRBV27 | CASRLGGSNTEAFF
TRBJ2-5 | TRBV30 | CAWMGASGRVETQYF
TRBJ1-2 | TRBV28 | CAHKPGQGNYGYTF
TRBJ2-1 | TRBV6-2/TRBV6-3 | CASSYGGGEVEQFF
TRBJ2-2 | TRBV21-1 | CASSKKGGVPGELFF
TRBJ2-2 | TRBV30 | CAWSEQNTGELFF
TRBJ2-2 | TRBV19 | CASSPGRGTVNTGELFF
TRBJ2-2 | TRBV25-1 | CATSTSRRNTGELFF
TRBJ2-3 | TRBV28 | CASRRSGRVRADTQYF
TRBJ1-2 | TRBV29-1 | CSASTGSNYGYTF
TRBJ1-3 | TRBV3-1/TRBV3-2 | CASSHGLDTIYF
TRBJ1-5 | TRBV6-5 | CASTDRYSNQPQHF
TRBJ2-7 | TRBV28 | CAISTRGRAYEQYF
TRBJ2-1 | TRBV9 | CASRNKRQGYYNEQFF
TRBJ2-5 | TRBV5-1 | CASSRTVSQETQYF
TRBJ1-2 | TRBV28 | CASSLYRPGAWVYGYTF
TRBJ2-5 | TRBV5-1 | CASSVGTVQETQYF
TRBJ1-1 | TRBV3-1/TRBV3-2 | CASSQVFREVEAFF
TRBJ2-3 | TRBV5-1 | CASSASGGSGTQYF
TRBJ1-2 | TRBV28 | CASSLSRYGYTF
TRBJ2-2 | TRBV7-2 | CASSAHSPVANTGELFF
TRBJ2-1 | TRBV5-1 | CASSLVALAVNNEQFF
TRBJ1-2 | TRBV5-1 | CASSFGQKSDGYTF
TRBJ2-7 | TRBV14 | CASSVTSGVGEQYF
TRBJ1-2 | TRBV29-1 | CSVDRGLNYGYTF
TRBJ1-2 | TRBV27 | CASSLYRNYGYTF
TRBJ1-1 | TRBV10-3 | CAISGGLPRATEAFF
TRBJ2-2 | TRBV6-5 | CASRNRVANTGELFF
TRBJ1-5 | TRBV19 | CACTEVFSNQPQHF
TRBJ1-1 | TRBV23-1 | CASSQSGQGSDLDTEAFF
TRBJ2-6 | TRBV19 | CASSIGTGSGANVLTF
TRBJ2-5 | TRBV7-5 | CVRSLCPRTGKETQYF
TRBJ1-5 | TRBV6-5 | CATGTGTTLGQPQHF
TRBJ2-7 | TRBV7-9 | CASSETDFNGEQYF
TRBJ2-7 | TRBV5-1 | CASSSSSGGAWYEQYF
TRBJ2-7 | TRBV21-1 | CATIFNDFNLYEQYF
TRBJ1-6 | TRBV7-8 | CASTRDIRVGYNSPLHF
TRBJ1-2 | TRBV28 | CASSPSGTGVYGYTF
TRBJ2-2 | TRBV7-2 | CASSFRQTNTGELFF
TRBJ1-5 | TRBV7-2 | CASSLVGGGSQPQHF
TRBJ2-3 | TRBV4-2 | CASSQDRGRGGRATDTQYF
TRBJ1-5 | TRBV19 | CASRIQGPDQPQHF
TRBJ1-1 | TRBV2 | CASSPEGGAAEAFF
TRBJ2-7 | TRBV14 | CASSLTRDPTYEQYF
TRBJ1-2 | TRBV28 | CASTYQGNYGYTF
TRBJ1-2 | TRBV7-3 | CASSLNGQSNYGYTF
TRBJ2-3 | TRBV5-1 | CASSFNEATDTQYF
TRBJ2-7 | TRBV27 | CASRSWGDAAYEQYF